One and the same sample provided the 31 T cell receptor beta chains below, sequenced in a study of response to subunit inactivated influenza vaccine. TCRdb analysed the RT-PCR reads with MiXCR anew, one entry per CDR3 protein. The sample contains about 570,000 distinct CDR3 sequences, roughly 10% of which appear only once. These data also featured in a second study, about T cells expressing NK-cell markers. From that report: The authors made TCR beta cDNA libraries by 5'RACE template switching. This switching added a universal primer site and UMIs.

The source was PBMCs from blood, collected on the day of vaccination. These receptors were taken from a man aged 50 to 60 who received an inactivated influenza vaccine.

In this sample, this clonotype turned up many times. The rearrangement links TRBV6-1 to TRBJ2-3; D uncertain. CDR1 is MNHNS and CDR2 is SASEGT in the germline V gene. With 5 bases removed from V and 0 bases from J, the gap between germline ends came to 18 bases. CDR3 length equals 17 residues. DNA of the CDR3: TGTGCCAGCAGTCTCCGGGCCTTAAGTACTAGCACAGATACGCAGTATTTT. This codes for CASSLRALSTSTDTQYF.

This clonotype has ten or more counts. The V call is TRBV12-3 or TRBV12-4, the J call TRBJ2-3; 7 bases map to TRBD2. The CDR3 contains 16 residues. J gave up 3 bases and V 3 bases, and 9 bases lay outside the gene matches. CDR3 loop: CASSFSGGGGTDTQYF. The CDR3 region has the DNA TGTGCCAGCAGTTTTTCTGGGGGGGGTGGGACAGATACGCAGTATTTT.

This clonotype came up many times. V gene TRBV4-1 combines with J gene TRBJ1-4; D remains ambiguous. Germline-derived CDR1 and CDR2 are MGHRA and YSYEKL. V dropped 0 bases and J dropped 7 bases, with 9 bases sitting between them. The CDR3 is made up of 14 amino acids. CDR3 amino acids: CASSQDRQTEKLFF. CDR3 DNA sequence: TGCGCCAGCAGCCAAGATCGTCAGACTGAAAAACTGTTTTTT.

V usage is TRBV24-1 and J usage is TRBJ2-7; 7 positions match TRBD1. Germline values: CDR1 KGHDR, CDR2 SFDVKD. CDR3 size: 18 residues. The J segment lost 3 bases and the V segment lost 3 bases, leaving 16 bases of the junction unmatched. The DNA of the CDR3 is TGTGCCACCAGTGATCTAGCTACAGGGGACCGATTCTTCTACGAGCAGTACTTC. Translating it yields CATSDLATGDRFFYEQYF.

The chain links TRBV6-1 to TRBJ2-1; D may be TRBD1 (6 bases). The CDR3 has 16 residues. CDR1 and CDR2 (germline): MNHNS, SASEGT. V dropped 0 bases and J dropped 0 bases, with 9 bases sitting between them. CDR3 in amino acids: CASSEAGQYSYNEQFF. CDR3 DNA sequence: TGTGCCAGCAGTGAAGCCGGACAGTACTCCTACAATGAGCAGTTCTTC.

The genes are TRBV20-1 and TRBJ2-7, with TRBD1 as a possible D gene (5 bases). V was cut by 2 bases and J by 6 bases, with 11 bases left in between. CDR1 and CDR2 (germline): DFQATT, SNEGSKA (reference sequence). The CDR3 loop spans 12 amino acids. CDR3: CSARRQFIEQYF. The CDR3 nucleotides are TGCAGTGCTAGAAGACAGTTCATCGAGCAGTACTTC.

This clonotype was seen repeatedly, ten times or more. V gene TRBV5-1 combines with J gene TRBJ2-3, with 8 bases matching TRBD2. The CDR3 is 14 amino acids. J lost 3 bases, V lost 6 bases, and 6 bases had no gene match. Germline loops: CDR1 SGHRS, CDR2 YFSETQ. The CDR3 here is CASKPGGPTDTQYF. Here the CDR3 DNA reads TGCGCCAGCAAACCGGGAGGGCCAACAGATACGCAGTATTTT.

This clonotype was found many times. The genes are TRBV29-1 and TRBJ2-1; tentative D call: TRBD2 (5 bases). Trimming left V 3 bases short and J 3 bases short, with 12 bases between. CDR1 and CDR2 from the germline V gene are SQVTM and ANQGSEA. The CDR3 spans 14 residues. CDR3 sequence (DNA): TGCAGCGTTGATCCGGGAAACGGCTACAATGAGCAGTTCTTC. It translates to CSVDPGNGYNEQFF.

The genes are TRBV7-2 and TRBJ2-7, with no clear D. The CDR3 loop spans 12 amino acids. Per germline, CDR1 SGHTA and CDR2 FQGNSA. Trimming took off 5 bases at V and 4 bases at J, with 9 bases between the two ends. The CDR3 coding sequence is TGTGCCAGCAGCCAGACACCGTACGAGCAGTACTTC. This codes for CASSQTPYEQYF. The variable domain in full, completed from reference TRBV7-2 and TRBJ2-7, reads GAGVSQSPSNKVTEKGKDVELRCDPISGHTALYWYRQSLGQGLEFLIYFQGNSAPDKSGLPSDRFSAERTGGSVSTLTIQRTQQEDSAVYLCASSQTPYEQYFGPGTRLTVT.

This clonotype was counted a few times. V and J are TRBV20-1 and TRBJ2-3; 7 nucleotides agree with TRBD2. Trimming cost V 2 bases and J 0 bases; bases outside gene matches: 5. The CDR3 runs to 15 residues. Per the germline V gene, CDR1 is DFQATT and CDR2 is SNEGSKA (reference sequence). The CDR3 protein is CSARSGTTSTDTQYF. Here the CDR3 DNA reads TGCAGTGCTAGATCCGGGACTACTAGCACAGATACGCAGTATTTT.

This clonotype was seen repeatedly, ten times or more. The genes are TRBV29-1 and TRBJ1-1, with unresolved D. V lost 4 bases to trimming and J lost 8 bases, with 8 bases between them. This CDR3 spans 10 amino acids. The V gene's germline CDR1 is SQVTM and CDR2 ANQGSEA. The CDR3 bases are TGCAGCGTTGTTCTTGGGGAAGCTTTCTTT. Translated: CSVVLGEAFF.

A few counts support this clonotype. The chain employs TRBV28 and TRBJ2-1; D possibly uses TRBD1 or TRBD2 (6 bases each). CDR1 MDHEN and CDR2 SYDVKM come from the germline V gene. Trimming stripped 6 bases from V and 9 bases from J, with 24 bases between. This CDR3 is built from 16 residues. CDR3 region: CASSPTRGPIGGEQFF. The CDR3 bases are TGTGCCAGCAGCCCGACTAGAGGACCCATAGGGGGTGAGCAGTTCTTC.

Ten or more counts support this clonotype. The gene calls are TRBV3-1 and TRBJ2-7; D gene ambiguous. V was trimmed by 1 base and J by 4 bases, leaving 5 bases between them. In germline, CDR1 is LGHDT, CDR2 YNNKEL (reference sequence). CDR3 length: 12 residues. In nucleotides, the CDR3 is TGTGCCAGCAGCCAAGTGGGGTACGAGCAGTACTTC. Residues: CASSQVGYEQYF.

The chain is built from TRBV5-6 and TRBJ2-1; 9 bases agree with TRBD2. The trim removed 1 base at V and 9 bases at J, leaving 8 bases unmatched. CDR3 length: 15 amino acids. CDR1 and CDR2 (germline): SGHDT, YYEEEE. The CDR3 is CASSLWLAGASEQFF. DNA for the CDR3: TGTGCCAGCAGCTTGTGGTTAGCGGGAGCCTCTGAGCAGTTCTTC. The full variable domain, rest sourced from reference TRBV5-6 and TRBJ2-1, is DAGVTQSPTHLIKTRGQQVTLRCSPKSGHDTVSWYQQALGQGPQFIFQYYEEEERQRGNFPDRFSGHQFPNYSSELNVNALLLGDSALYLCASSLWLAGASEQFFGPGTRLTVL.

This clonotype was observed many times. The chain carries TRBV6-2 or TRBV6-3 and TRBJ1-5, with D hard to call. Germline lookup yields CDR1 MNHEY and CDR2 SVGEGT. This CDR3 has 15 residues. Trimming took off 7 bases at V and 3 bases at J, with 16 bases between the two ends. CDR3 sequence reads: CASTLDASYNQPQHF. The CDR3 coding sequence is TGTGCCAGCACCTTGGACGCGTCTTACAATCAGCCCCAGCATTTT.

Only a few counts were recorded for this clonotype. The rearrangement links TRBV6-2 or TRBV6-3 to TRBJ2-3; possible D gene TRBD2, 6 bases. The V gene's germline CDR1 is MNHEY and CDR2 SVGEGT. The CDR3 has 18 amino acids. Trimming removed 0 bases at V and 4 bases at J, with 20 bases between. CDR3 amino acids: CASSYSGGASARPDTQYF. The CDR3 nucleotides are TGTGCCAGCAGTTACTCAGGAGGGGCTAGTGCAAGACCAGATACGCAGTATTTT.

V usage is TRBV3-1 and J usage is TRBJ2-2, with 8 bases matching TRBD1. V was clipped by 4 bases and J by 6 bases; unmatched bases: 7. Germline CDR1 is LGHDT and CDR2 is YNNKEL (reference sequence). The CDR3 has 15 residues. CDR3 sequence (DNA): TGTGCCAGCAGCCTACCCGGGACAGGACCCGGGGAGCTGTTTTTT. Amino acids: CASSLPGTGPGELFF. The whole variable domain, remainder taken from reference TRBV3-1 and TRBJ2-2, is DTAVSQTPKYLVTQMGNDKSIKCEQNLGHDTMYWYKQDSKKFLKIMFSYNNKELIINETVPNRFSPKSPDKAHLNLHINSLELGDSAVYFCASSLPGTGPGELFFGEGSRLTVL.

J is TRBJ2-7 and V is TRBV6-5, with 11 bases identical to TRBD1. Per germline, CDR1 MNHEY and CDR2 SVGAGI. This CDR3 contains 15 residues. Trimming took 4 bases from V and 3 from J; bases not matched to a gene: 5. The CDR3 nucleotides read TGTGCCAGCAGTTTCCGGGACAGGGGGATCTACGAGCAGTACTTC. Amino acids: CASSFRDRGIYEQYF.

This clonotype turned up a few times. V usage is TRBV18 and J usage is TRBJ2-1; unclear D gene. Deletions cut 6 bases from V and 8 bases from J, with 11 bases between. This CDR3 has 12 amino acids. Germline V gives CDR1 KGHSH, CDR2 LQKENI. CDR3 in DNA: TGTGCCAGCTCCCGCTTTAGGGATGAGCAGTTCTTC. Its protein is CASSRFRDEQFF.

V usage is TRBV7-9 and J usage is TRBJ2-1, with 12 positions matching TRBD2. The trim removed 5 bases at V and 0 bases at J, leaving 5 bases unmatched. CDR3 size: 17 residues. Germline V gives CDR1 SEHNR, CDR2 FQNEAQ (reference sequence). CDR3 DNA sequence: TGTGCCAGCAGCCCAGGACTAGCGGGAACCTCCTACAATGAGCAGTTCTTC. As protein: CASSPGLAGTSYNEQFF.

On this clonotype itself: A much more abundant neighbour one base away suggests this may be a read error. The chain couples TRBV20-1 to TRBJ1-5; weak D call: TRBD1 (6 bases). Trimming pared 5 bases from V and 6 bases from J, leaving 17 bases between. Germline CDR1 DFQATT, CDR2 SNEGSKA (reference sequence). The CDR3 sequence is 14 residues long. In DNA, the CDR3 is TGCAGTGCTCGTCGGACAGTGGATGGTCAGCCCCAGCATTTT. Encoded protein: CSARRTVDGQPQHF.

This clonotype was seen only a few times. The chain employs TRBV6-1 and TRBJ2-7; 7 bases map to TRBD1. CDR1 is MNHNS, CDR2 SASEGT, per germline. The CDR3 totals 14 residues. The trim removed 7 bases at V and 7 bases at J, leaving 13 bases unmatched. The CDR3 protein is CASKDRAADGEQYF. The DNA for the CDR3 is TGTGCCAGCAAAGACAGGGCCGCTGATGGGGAGCAGTACTTC.

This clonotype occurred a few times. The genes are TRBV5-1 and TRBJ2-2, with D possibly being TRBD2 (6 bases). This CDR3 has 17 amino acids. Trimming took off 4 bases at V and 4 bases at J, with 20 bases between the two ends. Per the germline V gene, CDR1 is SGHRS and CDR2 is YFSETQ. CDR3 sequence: CASSPYPGVQGTGELFF. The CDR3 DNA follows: TGCGCCAGCAGCCCCTATCCGGGAGTCCAGGGCACCGGGGAGCTGTTTTTT.

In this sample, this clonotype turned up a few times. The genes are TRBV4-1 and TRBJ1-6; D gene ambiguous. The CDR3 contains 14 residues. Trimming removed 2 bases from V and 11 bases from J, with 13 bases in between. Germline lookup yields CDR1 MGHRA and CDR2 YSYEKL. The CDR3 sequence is CASSQIAWSAPLHF. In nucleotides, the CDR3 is TGCGCCAGCAGCCAAATAGCATGGTCTGCACCCCTCCACTTT.

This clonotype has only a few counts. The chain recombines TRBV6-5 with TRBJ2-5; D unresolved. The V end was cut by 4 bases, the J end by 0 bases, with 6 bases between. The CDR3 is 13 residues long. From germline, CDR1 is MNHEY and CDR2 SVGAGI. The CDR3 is CASSSQYQETQYF. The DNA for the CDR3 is TGTGCCAGCAGTTCACAATACCAAGAGACCCAGTACTTC.

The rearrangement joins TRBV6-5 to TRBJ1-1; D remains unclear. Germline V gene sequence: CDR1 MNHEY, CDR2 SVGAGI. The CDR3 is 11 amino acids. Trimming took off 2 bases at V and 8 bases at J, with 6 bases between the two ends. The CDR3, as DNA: TGTGCCAGCAGTTACGGTTCCGAAGCTTTCTTT. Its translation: CASSYGSEAFF.

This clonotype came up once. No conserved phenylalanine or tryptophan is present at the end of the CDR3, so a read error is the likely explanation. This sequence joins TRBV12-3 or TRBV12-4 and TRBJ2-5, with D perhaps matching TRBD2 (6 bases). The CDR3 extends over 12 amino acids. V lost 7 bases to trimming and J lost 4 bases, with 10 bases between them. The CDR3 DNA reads TGTGCCAGCACGGGGGTTACAGAGACCCAGTACTCC. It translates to CASTGVTETQYS.

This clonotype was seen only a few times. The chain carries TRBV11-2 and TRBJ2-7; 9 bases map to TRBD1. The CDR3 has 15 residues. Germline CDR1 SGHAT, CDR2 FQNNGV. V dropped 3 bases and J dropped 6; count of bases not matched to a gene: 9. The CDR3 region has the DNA TGTGCCAGCAGCTTTGGGACAGGGATCACAATCGAGCAGTACTTC. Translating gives CASSFGTGITIEQYF.

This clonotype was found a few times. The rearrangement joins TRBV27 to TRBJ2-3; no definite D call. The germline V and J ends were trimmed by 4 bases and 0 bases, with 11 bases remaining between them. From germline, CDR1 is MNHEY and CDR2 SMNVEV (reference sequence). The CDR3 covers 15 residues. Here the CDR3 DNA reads TGTGCCAGCAGTTCCCATCGTTATAGCACAGATACGCAGTATTTT. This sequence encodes CASSSHRYSTDTQYF.

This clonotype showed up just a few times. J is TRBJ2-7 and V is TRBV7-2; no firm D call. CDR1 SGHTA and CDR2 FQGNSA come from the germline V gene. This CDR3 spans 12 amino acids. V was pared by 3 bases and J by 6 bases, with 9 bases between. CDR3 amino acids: CASSFGSVEQYF. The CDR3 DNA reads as TGTGCCAGCAGCTTCGGGTCGGTCGAGCAGTACTTC.

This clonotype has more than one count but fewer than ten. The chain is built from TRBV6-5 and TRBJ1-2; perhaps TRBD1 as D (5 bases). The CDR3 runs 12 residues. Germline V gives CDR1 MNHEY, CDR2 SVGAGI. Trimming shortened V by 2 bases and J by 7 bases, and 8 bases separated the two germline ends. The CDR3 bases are TGTGCCAGCAGTTACGAGGGACTTGGCTACACCTTC. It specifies CASSYEGLGYTF.